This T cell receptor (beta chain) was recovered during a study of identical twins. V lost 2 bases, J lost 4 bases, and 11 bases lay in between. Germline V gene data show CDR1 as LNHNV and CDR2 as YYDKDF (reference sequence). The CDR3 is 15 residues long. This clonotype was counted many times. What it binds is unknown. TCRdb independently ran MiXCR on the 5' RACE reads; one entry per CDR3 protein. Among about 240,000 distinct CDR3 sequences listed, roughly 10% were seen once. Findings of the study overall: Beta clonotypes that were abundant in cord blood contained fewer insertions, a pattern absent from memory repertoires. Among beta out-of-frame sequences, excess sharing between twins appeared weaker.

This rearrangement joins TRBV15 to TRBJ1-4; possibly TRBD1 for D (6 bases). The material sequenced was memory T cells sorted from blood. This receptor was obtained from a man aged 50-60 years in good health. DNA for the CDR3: TGTGCCACCAGCAGACAGACAGGACATAATGAAAAACTGTTTTTT. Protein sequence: CATSRQTGHNEKLFF.